This T cell receptor beta chain is from a study of T cell repertoires in cytomegalovirus infection. Study overall: Evidence of both CMV infection and a matching HLA type came from public TCR beta signatures. Overall study results and limits: There were HLA-C-restricted CMV-specific TCR beta clonotypes dominating the ex vivo response.

This clonotype was observed a few times. Its antigen is not identified. This CDR3 has 16 residues. Looked up from germline, CDR1 is MNHEY and CDR2 is SVGEGT. V shed 4 bases and J 5 bases; nucleotides not matched to a gene: 7. TCRdb fed the reads into MiXCR, producing one record per CDR3 protein. The repertoire holds some 180,000 distinct CDR3 sequences, about 20% seen once, with less than 3% in the top ten. This chain uses TRBV6-2 or TRBV6-3 with TRBJ2-2; 10 bases map to TRBD2. Sequenced: PBMCs. This TCR derives from a human donor in good health (CMV status not recorded). Some clones in this sample may be carry-over from other donors' samples. The CDR3 DNA reads as TGTGCCAGCAGTTTACAGCGGGGGGGAGGGACCGGGGAGCTGTTTTTT. It encodes CASSLQRGGGTGELFF.